These 30 T cell receptor beta chains were all obtained from the same sample, sequenced in a study of cytomegalovirus exposure and HLA in healthy donors. PCR amplification relied on 60 Vbeta primers (plus 13 Jbeta primers). Measured with immunoSEQ multiplex PCR; TCRdb has only the in-frame clones, and not every one. Here the sample spans approximately 150,000 clones, about 84% being singletons. The sample comprised PBMCs. These receptors all come from a male donor in good health and CMV-seronegative.

This clone was seen once. V is TRBV5-1 and J is TRBJ2-5; 15 bases match TRBD2. Germline-derived CDR1 and CDR2 are SGHRS and YFSETQ. After removal of 4 bases from V and 4 bases from J, the junction contained 2 bases not matched to a gene. The CDR3 runs to 15 residues. The CDR3 DNA follows: TGCGCCAGCAGCGCGGGACTAGCGGGAGGAGAGACCCAGTACTTC. This gives the protein CASSAGLAGGETQYF. Full variable domain (outside the CDR3, taken from reference TRBV5-1 and TRBJ2-5): KAGVTQTPRYLIKTRGQQVTLSCSPISGHRSVSWYQQTPGQGLQFLFEYFSETQRNKGNFPGRFSGRQFSNSRSEMNVSTLELGDSALYLCASSAGLAGGETQYFGPGTRLLVL.

The chain is built from TRBV18 and TRBJ2-2; TRBD2 might be the D (5 bases). The CDR3 has 15 amino acids. Germline values: CDR1 KGHSH, CDR2 LQKENI. Trimming took 3 bases from V and 1 from J, leaving 9 bases between them. The CDR3 coding sequence is TGTGCCAGCTCACCCGGGGTACTGAACACCGGGGAGCTGTTTTTT. Encoded protein: CASSPGVLNTGELFF. The full variable domain, rest sourced from reference TRBV18 and TRBJ2-2, is NAGVMQNPRHLVRRRGQEARLRCSPMKGHSHVYWYRQLPEEGLKFMVYLQKENIIDESGMPKERFSAEFPKEGPSILRIQQVVRGDSAAYFCASSPGVLNTGELFFGEGSRLTVL.

The sample holds a few counts of this clone. This chain uses TRBV30 with TRBJ2-7, with 10 bases that match TRBD1. V was pared by 0 bases and J by 6 bases, with 8 bases of the junction left unmatched. The CDR3 is made up of 15 amino acids. Per the germline V gene, CDR1 is GTSNPN and CDR2 is SVGIG (reference sequence). The CDR3 nucleotides are TGTGCCTGGAGTGTTTACCCGAGACAGGGGGCCGAGCAGTACTTC. Translated, it gives CAWSVYPRQGAEQYF. Together with reference TRBV30 and TRBJ2-7, the CDR3 gives the full variable domain: SQTIHQWPATLVQPVGSPLSLECTVEGTSNPNLYWYRQAAGRGLQLLFYSVGIGQISSEVPQNLSASRPQDRQFILSSKKLLLSDSGFYLCAWSVYPRQGAEQYFGPGTRLTVT.

The chain joins TRBV27 to TRBJ2-5; perhaps TRBD1 as D (6 bases). The tail of the sequence fits TRBJ2-7 better, so the J call may be wrong. Germline V gene lookup returns CDR1 MNHEY and CDR2 SMNVEV (reference sequence). This CDR3 contains 15 residues. The CDR3 reads CASSFGQIQPYEQYF. The CDR3 DNA follows: TGTGCCAGCAGTTTCGGACAGATCCAGCCCTACGAGCAGTACTTC.

The chain combines TRBV2 with TRBJ2-7; D may be TRBD2 (6 bases). The V gene's germline CDR1 is SNHLY and CDR2 FYNNEI. The CDR3 consists of 15 residues. V lost 5 bases to trimming and J lost 2 bases, with 16 bases between them. The CDR3 DNA sequence: TGTGCCAGCAGTCGAGAGGGACTTGGGGCCTACGAGCAGTACTTC. The encoded protein is CASSREGLGAYEQYF.

The chain carries TRBV9 and TRBJ2-4; TRBD2 matches 11 bases. Germline V lookup: CDR1 SGDLS, CDR2 YYNGEE. Trimming cost V 0 bases and J 7 bases; bases outside gene matches: 9. This CDR3 contains 17 residues. CDR3 in DNA: TGTGCCAGCAGCGTAGGTGGTAGCGGGGGGGCCGATAACATTCAGTACTTC. This codes for CASSVGGSGGADNIQYF.

On this clone: One junction end does not reproduce the germline sequence, and a read error may be involved. The chain has TRBV6-6 and TRBJ2-4; 7 nucleotides match TRBD1. Germline V gene sequence: CDR1 MNHNY, CDR2 SVGAGI (reference sequence). This CDR3 is 14 amino acids long. CDR3: CVSTPGTEKNIQYF. In nucleotides, the CDR3 is TGTGTCAGCACCCCCGGGACAGAGAAAAACATTCAGTACTTC.

V is TRBV6-5 and J is TRBJ2-1, with 7 nucleotides matching TRBD2. V was clipped by 2 bases and J by 8 bases; unmatched bases: 6. Germline V gene data show CDR1 as MNHEY and CDR2 as SVGAGI. The length of the CDR3 is 14 residues. The CDR3 sequence: CASSYEGGSYEQFF. CDR3 bases: TGTGCCAGCAGTTACGAGGGCGGGAGCTATGAGCAGTTCTTC.

This chain joins TRBV2 and TRBJ1-2; 9 bases are a match to TRBD1. Germline V gene data show CDR1 as SNHLY and CDR2 as FYNNEI. V shed 6 bases, J shed 8 bases, and the junction held 4 bases outside the gene matches. This CDR3 has 12 residues. The CDR3 DNA reads TGTGCCAGCAGGGTGGACAGGGGAGGCTACACCTTC. Translating it yields CASRVDRGGYTF.

The gene calls are TRBV7-2 and TRBJ1-6; a possible D gene is TRBD1 (5 bases). The CDR3 consists of 13 residues. Trimming pared 3 bases from V and 7 bases from J, leaving 7 bases between. CDR1 is SGHTA and CDR2 is FQGNSA in the germline V gene. The CDR3 DNA follows: TGTGCCAGCAGCTTGACAGAAAATTCACCCCTCCACTTT. Translated: CASSLTENSPLHF. The full variable domain, completed using reference TRBV7-2 and TRBJ1-6, is GAGVSQSPSNKVTEKGKDVELRCDPISGHTALYWYRQSLGQGLEFLIYFQGNSAPDKSGLPSDRFSAERTGGSVSTLTIQRTQQEDSAVYLCASSLTENSPLHFGNGTRLTVT.

The V and J genes are TRBV6-5 and TRBJ2-5; 10 bases line up with TRBD1. Germline assignment: CDR1 MNHEY and CDR2 SVGAGI. Trimming removed 2 bases from V and 5 bases from J; junction bases left unmatched: 5. There are 15 residues in the CDR3. CDR3 bases: TGTGCCAGCAGTTACGGGACAGGGGTGGGCGAGACCCAGTACTTC. It is translated as CASSYGTGVGETQYF.

This clone was detected once. The chain is built from TRBV6-7 and TRBJ1-1; possibly TRBD1 for D (6 bases). TRBV6-7 is given ORF status, its function remaining uncertain. The CDR3 loop spans 14 amino acids. The V gene lost 11 bases and the J gene lost 1 base, with 17 bases spanning the gap. This CDR3 reads CARYKGDRNTEAFF. The CDR3 DNA reads TGTGCCCGCTATAAGGGGGACCGGAACACTGAAGCTTTCTTT.

The chain uses TRBV27 and TRBJ2-5, with 8 nucleotides matching TRBD1. V was clipped by 4 bases and J by 5 bases; unmatched bases: 6. The CDR3 sequence is 14 residues long. The germline V gene has CDR1 MNHEY and CDR2 SMNVEV (reference sequence). This CDR3 is CASSSGGVRETQYF. The CDR3 nucleotides read TGTGCCAGCAGTTCAGGGGGCGTTCGGGAGACCCAGTACTTC.

V and J are TRBV4-1 and TRBJ2-5, with D perhaps TRBD2 (6 bases). This CDR3 comprises 14 residues. CDR1 is MGHRA, CDR2 YSYEKL, per germline. Between the trimmed V and J ends, which lost 4 bases and 3 bases, there was a span of 12 bases. The DNA of the CDR3 is TGCGCCAGCAGCCCCGTTGGAGGGAAAGAGACCCAGTACTTC. It specifies CASSPVGGKETQYF.

This rearrangement joins TRBV27 to TRBJ2-3, with D unclear. Trimming took off 5 bases at V and 0 bases at J, with 12 bases between the two ends. This CDR3 is built from 15 residues. Germline V gene data show CDR1 as MNHEY and CDR2 as SMNVEV (reference sequence). CDR3 sequence reads: CASSTVAASTDTQYF. In DNA, the CDR3 is TGTGCCAGCAGTACAGTGGCCGCCAGCACAGATACGCAGTATTTT.

The chain links TRBV5-1 to TRBJ2-7; D uncertain. The germline gives CDR1 SGHRS, CDR2 YFSETQ. The CDR3 consists of 18 residues. V was trimmed by 4 bases and J by 3 bases, leaving 26 bases between them. CDR3 nucleotides: TGCGCCAGCAGCCAGGATCCTTCTCTCGAGCAGCCGTACTACGAGCAGTACTTC. Amino acid sequence: CASSQDPSLEQPYYEQYF.

The rearrangement links TRBV6-5 to TRBJ2-1; 8 bases are shared with TRBD1. Looked up from germline, CDR1 is MNHEY and CDR2 is SVGAGI. Losses at the gene ends were 6 bases for V and 4 bases for J; bases not matched to a gene: 8. This CDR3 contains 15 residues. CDR3 bases: TGTGCCAGCAGGGCTGGAGGACAGGGATACAATGAGCAGTTCTTC. Protein: CASRAGGQGYNEQFF.

V and J are TRBV15 and TRBJ2-5; D possibly corresponds to TRBD1 (5 bases). Germline lookup yields CDR1 LNHNV and CDR2 YYDKDF (reference sequence). Trimming removed 0 bases from V and 2 bases from J, with 10 bases in between. The CDR3 sequence is 15 residues long. The CDR3 region is CATSRDGAVQETQYF. The CDR3, as DNA: TGTGCCACCAGCAGAGATGGGGCAGTACAAGAGACCCAGTACTTC.

The chain combines TRBV5-1 with TRBJ1-1; D is possibly TRBD1 (5 bases). This CDR3 has 13 residues. The V gene lost 0 bases and the J gene lost 4 bases, with 7 bases spanning the gap. The germline gives CDR1 SGHRS, CDR2 YFSETQ. The DNA of the CDR3 is TGCGCCAGCAGCTTGGAAGGGGCCACTGAAGCTTTCTTT. Translated, it gives CASSLEGATEAFF.

This clone has just a few counts. The J gene is TRBJ2-7, the V gene TRBV4-2, with D tentatively TRBD2 (7 bases). Germline lookup yields CDR1 LGHNA and CDR2 YNFKEQ. The CDR3 runs 18 residues. V dropped 0 bases and J dropped 4 bases, with 22 bases sitting between them. The CDR3 bases are TGTGCCAGCAGCCAAGAACAGCGGGAATGGACTAGGGGGTACGAGCAGTACTTC. Protein product: CASSQEQREWTRGYEQYF.

The gene calls are TRBV27 and TRBJ1-2; a weak D match, TRBD1 (6 bases). Trimming pared 5 bases from V and 5 bases from J, leaving 27 bases between. The CDR3 is 18 amino acids. Germline CDR1 and CDR2: MNHEY and SMNVEV (reference sequence). The CDR3 DNA follows: TGTGCCAGCAGTCCGGGCCCCAGGGGTAGAGGGTTGGAGTATGGCTACACCTTC. Protein product: CASSPGPRGRGLEYGYTF.

The chain is built from TRBV25-1 and TRBJ2-1; TRBD2 might be the D (6 bases). The V end was cut by 2 bases, the J end by 1 base, with 12 bases between. This CDR3 has 16 amino acids. CDR1 is MGHDK and CDR2 is SYGVNS in the germline V gene. This CDR3 reads CASSEIGTPSYNEQFF. The CDR3 DNA reads TGTGCCAGCAGTGAAATTGGGACTCCTTCCTACAATGAGCAGTTCTTC.

The chain carries TRBV10-3 and TRBJ2-5; D perhaps matches TRBD2 (6 bases). Germline V gene data show CDR1 as ENHRY and CDR2 as SYGVKD. The germline V and J ends were trimmed by 3 bases and 7 bases, with 15 bases remaining between them. The CDR3 loop spans 14 amino acids. The CDR3 region is CAISERDLGVTQYF. CDR3 coding DNA: TGTGCCATCAGTGAAAGGGACTTAGGGGTGACCCAGTACTTC.

This clone was picked up a small number of times. The chain has TRBV7-9 and TRBJ2-7; no reliable D call. V was cut by 5 bases and J by 6 bases, with 11 bases left in between. The CDR3 extends over 12 amino acids. In germline, CDR1 is SEHNR, CDR2 FQNEAQ (reference sequence). CDR3 nucleotides: TGTGCCAGCAGCCCCAGGAAGGCCGAGCAGTACTTC. Translated: CASSPRKAEQYF.

With respect to this clone: This may be a read error, as it is one base from a much larger clone. The CDR3 region is CASSGDSYSNQPQHF. CDR3 DNA: TGTGCCAGCAGTGGAGACAGTTATAGCAATCAGCCCCAGCATTTT. The V call is TRBV6-1, the J call TRBJ1-5; a weak D match, TRBD1 (5 bases). Germline V gene data show CDR1 as MNHNS and CDR2 as SASEGT. The CDR3 runs to 15 residues. V was shortened by 4 bases and J by 0 bases, with 10 bases between the two germline ends.

The chain joins TRBV6-5 to TRBJ2-7; 11 nucleotides agree with TRBD1. After removal of 7 bases from V and 3 bases from J, the junction contained 5 bases not matched to a gene. Germline V gene data show CDR1 as MNHEY and CDR2 as SVGAGI. The CDR3 contains 14 residues. DNA of the CDR3: TGTGCCAGCACCCCCGGGACAGGGGGCTACGAGCAGTACTTC. Its translation: CASTPGTGGYEQYF.

This CDR3 reads CATSGGTAYEQYF. CDR3 coding DNA: TGTGCCACCAGCGGGGGGACCGCCTACGAGCAGTACTTC. The gene calls are TRBV15 and TRBJ2-7; perhaps TRBD2 as D (6 bases). This CDR3 is built from 13 residues. Germline assignment: CDR1 LNHNV and CDR2 YYDKDF (reference sequence). Trimming cost V 5 bases and J 2 bases, with 10 bases left between them.

This clone was seen only once. The chain combines TRBV7-9 with TRBJ2-2; D is unclear. CDR3 length: 17 residues. The germline gives CDR1 SEHNR, CDR2 FQNEAQ (reference sequence). Trimming stripped 4 bases from V and 4 bases from J, with 19 bases between. The CDR3 sequence: CASSWMTPIITTGELFF. DNA of the CDR3: TGTGCCAGCAGCTGGATGACACCTATCATAACCACCGGGGAGCTGTTTTTT.

The rearrangement joins TRBV19 to TRBJ2-6, with TRBD2 as a possible D gene (8 bases). The CDR3 is made up of 17 amino acids. Deletions cut 4 bases from V and 2 bases from J, with 15 bases between. Germline V gene lookup returns CDR1 LNHDA and CDR2 SQIVND (reference sequence). The CDR3 DNA follows: TGTGCCAGTAGTACCGGGAGGGGGCAGACTGGGGCCAACGTCCTGACTTTC. Encoded protein: CASSTGRGQTGANVLTF.

The count of this clone is one. The chain recombines TRBV5-8 with TRBJ1-4; D is perhaps TRBD1 (5 bases). The V end lost 2 bases, the J end lost 7 bases, and 9 bases lay between the germline ends. The germline V gene encodes CDR1 SGHTS and CDR2 YDEGEE. The CDR3 covers 13 residues. As DNA, the CDR3 is TGTGCCAGCAGCTTCAGGGCCGGTGAAAAACTGTTTTTT. Translating gives CASSFRAGEKLFF.